One and the same sample provided the 18 T cell receptor beta chains below, sequenced in a study of T-cell memory formation after mild COVID-19. TCRdb processed the 5' RACE reads anew with MiXCR; each CDR3 protein has one entry. The sample holds about 290,000 distinct CDR3 sequences; roughly 15% are singletons and the top ten take 22%. Sample: PBMCs or a T cell subset sorted from them (not recorded which). These receptors were collected from a man between 18 and 29 years old who had mild COVID-19 (a few samples of this study predate the infection). Cell type and time point are not known.

The chain is built from TRBV5-6 and TRBJ2-5, with D hard to call. Germline CDR1 is SGHDT and CDR2 is YYEEEE. The CDR3 contains 12 residues. The ends were cut back, 4 bases at V and 7 bases at J, with 11 bases in the middle. CDR3 sequence (DNA): TGTGCCAGCAGCAAAACCGACTGGACCCAGTACTTC. It yields the protein CASSKTDWTQYF.

CDR3 bases: TGTGCCAGCAGCTTACTTACCGGGACAGATAGCAATCAGCCCCAGCATTTT. Translated: CASSLLTGTDSNQPQHF. The chain links TRBV5-5 to TRBJ1-5; 7 positions match TRBD1. V shed 2 bases, J shed 0 bases, and the junction held 8 bases outside the gene matches. Germline V gene lookup returns CDR1 SGHKS and CDR2 YYEKEE (reference sequence). CDR3 length: 17 residues. The entire variable domain, with the rest obtained from reference TRBV5-5 and TRBJ1-5, is as follows: DAGVTQSPTHLIKTRGQQVTLRCSPISGHKSVSWYQQVLGQGPQFIFQYYEKEERGRGNFPDRFSARQFPNYSSELNVNALLLGDSALYLCASSLLTGTDSNQPQHFGDGTRLSIL.

This clonotype was counted between two and nine times. The genes are TRBV4-3 and TRBJ1-1; 10 nucleotides align to TRBD1. Trimming removed 6 bases from V and 0 bases from J; junction bases left unmatched: 10. CDR1 and CDR2 from the germline V gene are LGHNA and YSLEER. The CDR3 consists of 17 residues. The CDR3 bases are TGCGCCAGCAGTCCCTTGGGGGGACAGGGGCTGAACACTGAAGCTTTCTTT. Encoded protein: CASSPLGGQGLNTEAFF.

The chain is built from TRBV6-5 and TRBJ2-7; weak D call: TRBD1 (6 bases). The CDR3 spans 15 residues. Germline CDR1 MNHEY, CDR2 SVGAGI. Trimming removed 8 bases at V and 0 bases at J, with 17 bases between. In DNA, the CDR3 is TGTGCCAGCTATCGGCGACAGGAGGCCTCCTACGAGCAGTACGTC. Residues: CASYRRQEASYEQYV.

This clonotype was counted at least ten times. This rearrangement joins TRBV7-2 to TRBJ1-1; the match to TRBD1 covers 11 bases. J lost 5 bases, V lost 0 bases, and 8 bases had no gene match. CDR1 and CDR2 from the germline V gene are SGHTA and FQGNSA. The CDR3 is 17 amino acids. The CDR3 bases are TGTGCCAGCAGCTTAGCGTTCGGACAGGGGGCGTCGACTGAAGCTTTCTTT. This encodes CASSLAFGQGASTEAFF.

The chain joins TRBV3-1 to TRBJ1-1; no reliable D call. V lost 2 bases to trimming and J lost 8 bases, with 12 bases between them. The CDR3 is 13 residues long. Germline CDR1 LGHDT, CDR2 YNNKEL (reference sequence). CDR3 residues: CASSQNTAGEAFF. In DNA, the CDR3 is TGTGCCAGCAGCCAAAATACGGCGGGAGAAGCTTTCTTT.

J is TRBJ2-7 and V is TRBV6-6; 7 bases map to TRBD1. The CDR3 sequence is 12 residues long. The trim removed 3 bases at V and 9 bases at J, leaving 5 bases unmatched. Germline V gives CDR1 MNHNY, CDR2 SVGAGI (reference sequence). The CDR3 is CASSYPTGSQYF. The CDR3, as DNA: TGTGCCAGCAGTTATCCGACAGGGTCGCAGTACTTC.

The gene calls are TRBV7-3 and TRBJ2-2; D unresolved. V shed 2 bases and J shed 1 base, with 5 bases lying between them. Germline V gives CDR1 SGHTA, CDR2 FQGTGA. The CDR3 consists of 14 residues. The CDR3: CASSLDKNTGELFF. CDR3 DNA sequence: TGTGCCAGCAGCTTAGATAAGAACACCGGGGAGCTGTTTTTT.

This chain joins TRBV12-3 or TRBV12-4 and TRBJ2-3; perhaps D is TRBD1 or TRBD2 (5 bases each). V was pared by 8 bases and J by 5 bases, with 11 bases between. CDR3 size: 12 residues. CDR3 residues: CASGGRVDTQYF. DNA of the CDR3: TGTGCCAGCGGGGGTAGGGTAGATACGCAGTATTTT.

The chain uses TRBV20-1 and TRBJ2-7, with 9 bases identical to TRBD1. The CDR3 has 15 amino acids. Germline V gene data show CDR1 as DFQATT and CDR2 as SNEGSKA (reference sequence). The V and J ends lost 3 bases and 2 bases, in that order; junction bases with no gene match: 8. CDR3 nucleotide sequence: TGCAGTGCTAGTATACCTTGGACAGGGGCCTACGAGCAGTACGTC. Translated, it gives CSASIPWTGAYEQYV.

Only one count was recorded for this clonotype. The chain uses TRBV7-9 and TRBJ1-1, with unresolved D. There are 14 residues in the CDR3. Trimming stripped 0 bases from V and 0 bases from J, with 5 bases between. CDR1 and CDR2 from the germline V gene are SEHNR and FQNEAQ (reference sequence). CDR3 sequence: CASSLALLNTEAFF. The DNA for the CDR3 is TGTGCCAGCAGCTTAGCCCTATTGAACACTGAAGCTTTCTTT.

J is TRBJ2-5 and V is TRBV7-2; 8 bases match TRBD2. The CDR3 has 14 amino acids. Germline V lookup: CDR1 SGHTA, CDR2 FQGNSA. J was trimmed by 2 bases and V by 5 bases; bases with no gene match: 4. The chain's CDR3 is CASSNKREQETQYF. The CDR3 nucleotides are TGTGCCAGCAGCAACAAGCGGGAGCAAGAGACCCAGTACTTC.

There are many counts of this clonotype. This chain joins TRBV20-1 and TRBJ2-1; TRBD2 matches at 14 bases. With V trimmed by 5 bases and J by 8 bases, 5 bases remained unmatched. The CDR3 runs 14 residues. Germline CDR1 DFQATT, CDR2 SNEGSKA (reference sequence). This CDR3 reads CSALRLAGGHEQFF. The CDR3 DNA reads as TGCAGTGCTCTACGACTAGCGGGGGGGCATGAGCAGTTCTTC.

The V gene is TRBV4-3, the J gene TRBJ1-5, with 8 nucleotides matching TRBD1. CDR1 and CDR2 from the germline V gene are LGHNA and YSLEER. V lost 1 base to trimming and J lost 5 bases; unmatched junction nucleotides: 4. The CDR3 is 15 amino acids. DNA for the CDR3: TGCGCCAGCAGCCAAGCGACAGGGGTGTATCAGCCCCAGCATTTT. It yields the protein CASSQATGVYQPQHF.

In its sample, this clonotype was seen many times. The gene calls are TRBV2 and TRBJ2-4; tentative D call: TRBD1 (6 bases). The V gene lost 3 bases and the J gene lost 7 bases, with 13 bases spanning the gap. The germline V gene has CDR1 SNHLY and CDR2 FYNNEI. The CDR3 length is 14 residues. CDR3 sequence (DNA): TGTGCCAGCAGTGAGGAGCAGGGGTTCAACATTCAGTACTTC. It is translated as CASSEEQGFNIQYF. Looking up the rest from reference TRBV2 and TRBJ2-4 gives the full variable domain: EPEVTQTPSHQVTQMGQEVILRCVPISNHLYFYWYRQILGQKVEFLVSFYNNEISEKSEIFDDQFSVERPDGSNFTLKIRSTKLEDSAMYFCASSEEQGFNIQYFGAGTRLSVL.

The genes are TRBV7-9 and TRBJ1-2, with a weak D call TRBD1 (5 bases). Germline V gene data show CDR1 as SEHNR and CDR2 as FQNEAQ (reference sequence). V lost 3 bases, J lost 8 bases, and 22 bases lay in between. This CDR3 spans 16 amino acids. The CDR3 is CASSLQVEPAGYGYTF. The CDR3 DNA is TGTGCCAGCAGCTTGCAGGTTGAACCAGCAGGGTACGGCTACACCTTC.

The CDR3 spells CASSRNLYNEQFF. The DNA of the CDR3 is TGCGCCAGCAGCAGAAATCTCTACAATGAGCAGTTCTTC. J is TRBJ2-1 and V is TRBV4-3; D ambiguous. The CDR3 covers 13 residues. The V end lost 5 bases, the J end lost 3 bases, and 8 bases lay between the germline ends. Germline V gene data show CDR1 as LGHNA and CDR2 as YSLEER.

The J gene is TRBJ2-3, the V gene TRBV6-5; no clear D. Germline V gives CDR1 MNHEY, CDR2 SVGAGI. V lost 0 bases and J 6 bases, leaving 13 bases between the germline ends. There are 15 residues in the CDR3. CDR3 sequence reads: CASSYSPASPDTQYF. The CDR3 DNA follows: TGTGCCAGCAGTTACTCGCCCGCGTCACCGGATACGCAGTATTTT.